A selection of T cell receptor beta chains follows, all from one sample in a study of Ad26.COV2.S vaccination and SARS-CoV-2 variants. Produced via immunoSEQ multiplex PCR; TCRdb's table is partial and in-frame only. The table has hundreds of thousands of clones, 87% seen once. Here the sequenced sample was peripheral blood, taken in a trial of Ad26.COV2.S vaccine versus placebo. Source of these receptors: a person between 18 and 59 years old who received the Ad26.COV2.S COVID-19 vaccine or a placebo. Each CDR3 is given without its conserved first and last residue.

TRBJ2-7 TRBV2 ASSGGGGRPYEQY
TRBJ2-7 TRBV15 ATSRDGGVGEQY
TRBJ2-1 TRBV3-1/TRBV3-2 ASSLPRTPSHEQF
TRBJ2-3 TRBV5-1 ASSLIGDTQY
TRBJ1-5 TRBV27 ASSLFWDPLSNQPQH
TRBJ1-5 TRBV12-3/TRBV12-4 ASSSGVNQPQH
TRBJ2-3 TRBV7-2 ASSLGLAGGRRDTQY
TRBJ1-2 TRBV7-2 ASSYGTNYGYT
TRBJ2-6 TRBV28 ASRTGTGVAGANVLT
TRBJ1-1 TRBV30 AWLNEGDTEAF
TRBJ2-7 TRBV18 ASSPMGLEQY
TRBJ2-7 TRBV2 ASSDSNSYEQY
TRBJ2-1 TRBV20-1 SASWASGLAARRPYNEQF
TRBJ1-6 TRBV2 ASSEGVNSNSPLH
TRBJ1-2 TRBV10-3 AIRLQGADGYT
TRBJ2-7 TRBV4-1 ASSQERTSIFNEQY
TRBJ2-3 TRBV9 ASNTAGRDTDTQY
TRBJ1-5 TRBV7-2 ASSPTGVQPQH
TRBJ1-2 TRBV24-1 ATSDLGTGASPYGYT
TRBJ2-7 TRBV7-9 ASSPVATGTGPYEQY
TRBJ1-2 TRBV7-2 ASSLSDRGGSYGYT
TRBJ1-6 TRBV7-2 ASSLWATNSPLH
TRBJ2-2 TRBV9 ASSVKAGLAENTGELF
TRBJ1-1 TRBV2 ASGAQGTLWDTEAF
TRBJ2-7 TRBV12-5 ASGLMIYEQY
TRBJ2-7 TRBV3-1/TRBV3-2 ASSQESGLGWEGQY
TRBJ2-1 TRBV12-2 ASRPIGIIDEQF
TRBJ1-6 TRBV3-1/TRBV3-2 ASSQGGGSPLH
TRBJ2-3 TRBV6-4 ASSPQTSTDTQY
TRBJ2-5 TRBV12-3/TRBV12-4 ASTTTSQETQY
TRBJ2-7 TRBV2 ASSPRTSGRAITYEQY
TRBJ1-3 TRBV6-5 ASSKPGVSGNTIY
TRBJ1-5 TRBV27 ASSLLGSYSNQPQH
TRBJ2-2 TRBV5-4 ASSLPGLNTGELF
TRBJ2-5 TRBV5-1 ASSLGPGGSETQY
TRBJ2-3 TRBV5-5 ASSFWFTDTQY
TRBJ2-7 TRBV9 ASSVGGELPPGDEQY
TRBJ1-6 TRBV19 ASTTRQGAYNSPLH
TRBJ1-1 TRBV3-1/TRBV3-2 ASSQEWRGGNTEAF
TRBJ2-3 TRBV9 ASSTRRDSSTDTQY
TRBJ1-1 TRBV7-3 ASSLFRVGNTEAF
TRBJ2-1 TRBV5-1 ASSFRLAGNDEQF
TRBJ1-3 TRBV7-9 ASSNSGGNTIY
TRBJ2-5 TRBV30 AWSFSGGETQY
TRBJ1-2 TRBV19 ASSMSGTGNYGYT
TRBJ1-2 TRBV6-2/TRBV6-3 ASSYRRVSSYGYT
TRBJ1-5 TRBV2 ASSEGHTSNQPQH
TRBJ2-1 TRBV4-2 ASSPSSLELLNEQF
TRBJ1-2 TRBV2 ASSPGTAYGYT
TRBJ1-5 TRBV7-9 ASSLAEGQGINQPQH
TRBJ2-7 TRBV7-8 ASSLDRLGNNEQY
TRBJ2-1 TRBV15 ATSSPGGQVSYNEQF
TRBJ1-1 TRBV12-3/TRBV12-4 ASTRVDREAF